These 14 T cell receptor beta chains came from one sample sequenced in a study of cytomegalovirus exposure and HLA in healthy donors. PCR primers comprised 60 Vbeta and 13 Jbeta primers. The table came from immunoSEQ multiplex PCR; TCRdb's copy has only in-frame clones and leaves some out. Of 140,000 to 150,000 clones listed, roughly 10% were seen once; the top ten hold approximately 1.7%. Sequenced: PBMCs. These receptors were collected from a man over 45 in good health and CMV-seronegative.

The chain links TRBV19 to TRBJ2-7; the match to TRBD2 covers 13 bases. J was trimmed by 7 bases and V by 5 bases; bases with no gene match: 8. This CDR3 spans 15 amino acids. CDR1 and CDR2 (germline): LNHDA, SQIVND (reference sequence). The CDR3 nucleotides are TGTGCCAGTAGTGCACTAGCGGGAGGGCCCGAGGAGCAGTACTTC. Encoded protein: CASSALAGGPEEQYF.

J is TRBJ1-4 and V is TRBV10-2, with 11 positions matching TRBD1. This CDR3 comprises 16 residues. Germline lookup yields CDR1 WSHSY and CDR2 SAAADI. V gave up 1 base and J gave up 6 bases; unmatched junction bases: 4. CDR3 sequence (DNA): TGCGCCAGCAGTGAGTGGACAGGGGGCAAGGATGAAAAACTGTTTTTT. Its translation is CASSEWTGGKDEKLFF.

This clone was detected many times. The chain couples TRBV30 to TRBJ1-6; 9 bases are a match to TRBD1. Germline assignment: CDR1 GTSNPN and CDR2 SVGIG (reference sequence). J lost 7 bases, V lost 7 bases, and 5 bases had no gene match. The CDR3 consists of 13 residues. The chain's CDR3 is CASYRGQNSPLHF. CDR3 nucleotide sequence: TGTGCCTCTTACAGGGGGCAGAATTCACCCCTCCACTTT.

This clone was observed a few times. This chain joins TRBV11-2 and TRBJ1-3; no firm D call. V gave up 5 bases and J gave up 0 bases, with 8 bases separating them. Germline V gene lookup returns CDR1 SGHAT and CDR2 FQNNGV. The CDR3 contains 14 residues. This CDR3 reads CASSVQSSGNTIYF. The CDR3 nucleotides are TGTGCCAGCAGCGTACAGAGCTCTGGAAACACCATATATTTT.

V gene TRBV18 combines with J gene TRBJ1-1, with TRBD1 matching over 9 bases. V lost 3 bases, J lost 3 bases, and 2 bases stayed unmatched. The CDR3 is 14 amino acids. Germline-derived CDR1 and CDR2 are KGHSH and LQKENI. The CDR3 loop reads CASSPDRGDTEAFF. As DNA, the CDR3 is TGTGCCAGCTCACCGGACAGGGGTGACACTGAAGCTTTCTTT.

The chain links TRBV5-1 to TRBJ2-7; 8 bases are a match to TRBD2. Germline V gene data show CDR1 as SGHRS and CDR2 as YFSETQ. The CDR3 extends over 15 amino acids. V lost 0 bases to trimming and J lost 4 bases; unmatched junction nucleotides: 6. The CDR3 loop reads CASSLVVAGKYEQYF. The DNA of the CDR3 is TGCGCCAGCAGCTTGGTGGTAGCGGGAAAGTACGAGCAGTACTTC.

CDR3 sequence (DNA): TGCGCCAGCAGCTTGGCAACCGGGACAGGGCAAGAGACCCAGTACTTC. This encodes CASSLATGTGQETQYF. The chain joins TRBV5-1 to TRBJ2-5; the match to TRBD1 covers 9 bases. This CDR3 has 16 amino acids. The junction had 5 bases not matched to a gene; V was cut back by 0 bases and J by 2 bases. Germline V gene sequence: CDR1 SGHRS, CDR2 YFSETQ.

This chain links TRBV25-1 with TRBJ1-5; D not certain. The CDR3 runs to 14 residues. Germline V gene sequence: CDR1 MGHDK, CDR2 SYGVNS. Trimming stripped 3 bases from V and 3 bases from J, with 9 bases between. The CDR3 loop is CASSDGQDNQPQHF. The CDR3 nucleotides read TGTGCCAGCAGTGATGGTCAGGACAATCAGCCCCAGCATTTT.

The chain uses TRBV30 and TRBJ2-1; 7 nucleotides match TRBD1. V was clipped by 3 bases and J by 9 bases; unmatched bases: 14. Germline CDR1 reads GTSNPN; CDR2 reads SVGIG (reference sequence). The CDR3 loop spans 15 amino acids. In DNA, the CDR3 is TGTGCCTGGAGCGCAGCCGGGACAGCTCTCCGTGAGCAGTTCTTC. It codes for CAWSAAGTALREQFF.

This clone came up a few times. CDR3 coding DNA: TGTGCCAGCAGTGTTACTAGCGGAGTCTACAATGAGCAGTTCTTC. Encoded protein: CASSVTSGVYNEQFF. The rearrangement joins TRBV6-1 to TRBJ2-1, with 8 positions matching TRBD2. V trimming: 4 bases; J trimming: 3 bases; junction bases outside the gene matches: 5. Germline loops: CDR1 MNHNS, CDR2 SASEGT. CDR3 length: 15 residues.

This clone was seen a handful of times. The chain carries TRBV7-8 and TRBJ1-3; 9 bases align to TRBD1. J gave up 0 bases and V 8 bases, and 8 bases lay outside the gene matches. This CDR3 contains 16 residues. CDR1 and CDR2 from the germline V gene are SGHVS and FQNEAQ. The CDR3 region has the DNA TGTGCCAGCGGGGGACAGGGATCCGTCTCTGGAAACACCATATATTTT. It codes for CASGGQGSVSGNTIYF.

The chain couples TRBV11-3 to TRBJ2-2; 7 positions agree with TRBD2. The CDR3 covers 16 residues. The V gene end was trimmed by 5 bases and the J gene end by 5 bases; junction bases not matched to a gene: 11. Germline-derived CDR1 and CDR2 are SGHNT and YENEEA. CDR3 residues: CASSPSREGRTGELFF. The CDR3 bases are TGTGCCAGCAGCCCCTCCAGGGAGGGCCGAACCGGGGAGCTGTTTTTT.

The rearrangement uses TRBV28 and TRBJ2-2, with D hard to call. V gave up 3 bases and J gave up 7 bases, with 12 bases separating them. The CDR3 is 14 amino acids. Germline V gene sequence: CDR1 MDHEN, CDR2 SYDVKM. CDR3 protein: CASSFRQPLGELFF. The CDR3 bases are TGTGCCAGCAGTTTTCGACAACCTCTCGGGGAGCTGTTTTTT.

The chain links TRBV6-5 to TRBJ2-1; weak D call: TRBD1 (5 bases). Germline V lookup: CDR1 MNHEY, CDR2 SVGAGI. V dropped 6 bases and J dropped 9 bases, with 18 bases sitting between them. The CDR3 covers 14 residues. CDR3 sequence (DNA): TGTGCCAGCAGAAATGGGGCCCACTCAAGTGAGCAGTTCTTC. Translated: CASRNGAHSSEQFF.